Each of the 14 T cell receptor beta chains below was sequenced from the same sample in a study of blood T cell repertoires in COVID-19. Assay used: immunoSEQ multiplex PCR; TCRdb lists only in-frame clones, some missing. The table lists 70,000 or so clones, 85% to 90% of them singletons. Sequenced: peripheral blood. All receptors come from a man aged 50 to 59 with active COVID-19.

The chain employs TRBV2 and TRBJ1-1, with D perhaps matching TRBD1 (6 bases). The CDR3 is 14 residues long. Looked up from germline, CDR1 is SNHLY and CDR2 is FYNNEI. V gave up 4 bases and J gave up 4 bases, with 13 bases separating them. The CDR3 nucleotides are TGTGCCAGCAGTGCAGGGGTTTGGAGCACTGAAGCTTTCTTT. Translation: CASSAGVWSTEAFF.

The chain combines TRBV7-2 with TRBJ2-3; tentative D call: TRBD1 (5 bases). Trimming cost V 1 base and J 3 bases, with 11 bases left between them. CDR3 size: 15 residues. From germline, CDR1 is SGHTA and CDR2 FQGNSA. In DNA form, the CDR3 reads TGTGCCAGCAGCTTAGATTTAGCAGGGACAGATACGCAGTATTTT. It encodes CASSLDLAGTDTQYF.

V and J are TRBV27 and TRBJ1-1; 10 bases agree with TRBD1. The CDR3 loop spans 15 amino acids. Per the germline V gene, CDR1 is MNHEY and CDR2 is SMNVEV (reference sequence). V was clipped by 0 bases and J by 9 bases; unmatched bases: 7. The CDR3, as DNA: TGTGCCAGCAGTTTATCCCTGGGACAGGGGACAAAAGCTTTCTTT. Its translation: CASSLSLGQGTKAFF.

The chain combines TRBV6-2 or TRBV6-3 with TRBJ2-1; 10 positions agree with TRBD2. The CDR3 consists of 18 residues. V was pared by 6 bases and J by 4 bases, with 15 bases of the junction left unmatched. CDR1 MNHEY and CDR2 SVGEGT come from the germline V gene. The CDR3 nucleotides are TGTGCCAGCAGCCCTCTAGCGGGGGTCCTTTGGGGGTACAATGAGCAGTTCTTC. Protein: CASSPLAGVLWGYNEQFF.

The chain carries TRBV10-3 and TRBJ1-6; the D gene is possibly TRBD1 (5 bases). Deletions cut 8 bases from V and 10 bases from J, with 15 bases between. Germline V CDR1 and CDR2: ENHRY, SYGVKD. The CDR3 is made up of 13 amino acids. The CDR3 nucleotides are TGTGCCATCGGGCTGTCGCCAGGGTCACCCCTCCACTTT. It yields the protein CAIGLSPGSPLHF.

The V call is TRBV7-8, the J call TRBJ1-1; 7 nucleotides line up with TRBD1. Looked up from germline, CDR1 is SGHVS and CDR2 is FQNEAQ. This CDR3 comprises 16 residues. V shed 1 base, J shed 2 bases, and the junction held 7 bases outside the gene matches. The CDR3 region has the DNA TGTGCCAGCAGCTTAGTCCGCGGGACAGTCAACACTGAAGCTTTCTTT. Its protein is CASSLVRGTVNTEAFF.

The chain couples TRBV20-1 to TRBJ1-1, with 7 bases matching TRBD1. The CDR3 is 14 residues long. J gave up 6 bases and V 3 bases, and 10 bases lay outside the gene matches. The V gene's germline CDR1 is DFQATT and CDR2 SNEGSKA (reference sequence). CDR3 loop: CSASATGEKAEAFF. The CDR3 DNA sequence: TGCAGTGCTAGTGCTACAGGGGAGAAGGCTGAAGCTTTCTTT.

V is TRBV7-9 and J is TRBJ2-5, with 7 positions matching TRBD2. The V gene end was trimmed by 3 bases and the J gene end by 6 bases; junction bases not matched to a gene: 7. The CDR3 spans 14 residues. Germline loops: CDR1 SEHNR, CDR2 FQNEAQ (reference sequence). The DNA of the CDR3 is TGTGCCAGCAGCTTTGCTAGCGGTGCAAAGACCCAGTACTTC. It codes for CASSFASGAKTQYF.

The chain recombines TRBV19 with TRBJ2-4; TRBD1 agrees at 7 bases. V dropped 4 bases and J dropped 9; count of bases not matched to a gene: 6. The CDR3 spans 13 residues. The germline CDR1 and CDR2 sequences are LNHDA and SQIVND (reference sequence). The CDR3 reads CASSNQEGAIQYF. The CDR3 coding sequence is TGTGCCAGTAGTAACCAAGAGGGGGCCATTCAGTACTTC. Full variable domain (missing parts from reference TRBV19 and TRBJ2-4): DGGITQSPKYLFRKEGQNVTLSCEQNLNHDAMYWYRQDPGQGLRLIYYSQIVNDFQKGDIAEGYSVSREKKESFPLTVTSAQKNPTAFYLCASSNQEGAIQYFGAGTRLSVL.

The chain uses TRBV4-1 and TRBJ1-5; a weak D match, TRBD1 (6 bases). Trimming left V 3 bases short and J 0 bases short, with 15 bases between. CDR1 and CDR2 (germline): MGHRA, YSYEKL. The length of the CDR3 is 17 residues. The CDR3, as DNA: TGCGCCAGCAGCCAGGCCGGGACACCCTATAGCAATCAGCCCCAGCATTTT. Protein product: CASSQAGTPYSNQPQHF.

In its sample, this clone was seen a few times. The chain links TRBV7-9 to TRBJ2-1, with a possible D match to TRBD2 (6 bases). Trimming cost V 2 bases and J 8 bases, with 16 bases left between them. The CDR3 consists of 15 residues. In germline, CDR1 is SEHNR, CDR2 FQNEAQ (reference sequence). CDR3 coding DNA: TGTGCCAGCAGCTTAAATGCGGGACCGAGGGATGAGCAGTTCTTC. This translates into CASSLNAGPRDEQFF. Full variable domain (remainder filled in from reference TRBV7-9 and TRBJ2-1): DTGVSQNPRHKITKRGQNVTFRCDPISEHNRLYWYRQTLGQGPEFLTYFQNEAQLEKSRLLSDRFSAERPKGSFSTLEIQRTEQGDSAMYLCASSLNAGPRDEQFFGPGTRLTVL.

The J gene is TRBJ2-4, the V gene TRBV3-1 (or the pseudogene TRBV3-2); TRBD2 agrees at 11 bases. V lost 0 bases, J lost 14 bases, and 9 bases stayed unmatched. The CDR3 covers 15 residues. Germline loops: CDR1 LGHDT, CDR2 YNNKEL (reference sequence). In nucleotides, the CDR3 is TGTGCCAGCAGCCAAGATCATTCTAGCGGGAGGTTAAAGTACTTC. Amino acids: CASSQDHSSGRLKYF.

This clone was seen only once. The chain's CDR3 is CATLWTGEGTDTQYF. The CDR3 bases are TGTGCCACGCTTTGGACAGGGGAGGGGACAGATACGCAGTATTTT. This chain connects TRBV27 to TRBJ2-3, with 9 bases fitting TRBD1. The CDR3 is 15 residues long. V lost 10 bases and J lost 3; bases outside the gene matches: 11. Germline-derived CDR1 and CDR2 are MNHEY and SMNVEV (reference sequence).

This clone came up a few times. This sequence joins TRBV6-2 or TRBV6-3 and TRBJ1-5, with D unresolved. This CDR3 has 14 amino acids. The V gene's germline CDR1 is MNHEY and CDR2 SVGEGT. Deletions cut 4 bases from V and 4 bases from J, with 11 bases between. The CDR3 spells CASSSPGINQPQHF. CDR3 coding DNA: TGTGCCAGCAGTTCCCCGGGAATAAATCAGCCCCAGCATTTT.